This T cell receptor beta chain was obtained from a study of blood T cell repertoires in COVID-19. Whole-study context: COVID-19 samples from acute and convalescent phases originated in the United States, Italy and Spain. In each case, the material was cDNA or gDNA derived from T cells, B-cell-depleted T cells, or PBMCs.

Trimming removed 0 bases from V and 2 bases from J, with 13 bases in between. CDR1 is LGHNA, CDR2 YNFKEQ, per germline. The CDR3 has 16 residues. Seattle's enrolled individuals joined amid active infection and were then monitored longitudinally. How the authors handled the data: Reference gene primer amplification gave estimated nucleated cell counts. Repertoires were generated with immunoSEQ multiplex PCR, while TCRdb's copy carries only in-frame clones and drops some. The DNA gave D and trimming, while V, J and clone size come from that table. This table has a few hundred thousand clones, over 80% appearing once.

The origin of this receptor is a woman between 50 and 59 years old with COVID-19, enrolled during active disease. V gene TRBV4-2 combines with J gene TRBJ2-5, with D possibly being TRBD2 (6 bases). The sequenced material came from peripheral blood. Here the CDR3 DNA reads TGTGCCAGCAGCCAAGAAGGAGGGACGAATCAAGAGACCCAGTACTTC. Amino acids: CASSQEGGTNQETQYF.